Below, 10 T cell receptor beta chains from the same sample are listed, as sequenced in a study of glioma-infiltrating T cells. The iRepertoire nested amplicon-rescue multiplex PCR amplified TCR alpha and beta CDR3s from RNA. TCRdb reanalysed the multiplex PCR reads using MiXCR and keeps one entry per CDR3 protein. This table has a few hundred thousand distinct CDR3 sequences, roughly two fifths appearing once. Sequenced material: glioma tissue, nonneoplastic brain tissue, or PBMCs (not recorded which). These receptors were obtained from a human donor with low-grade glioma or glioblastoma, undergoing nonglioma brain surgery, or in good health (not recorded which).

In regard to this clonotype: This could be a read error, since a much larger clone is one nucleotide away. This chain uses TRBV20-1 with TRBJ1-6, with D possibly being TRBD1 (6 bases). There are 14 residues in the CDR3. Germline loops: CDR1 DFQATT, CDR2 SNEGSKA (reference sequence). The CDR3 spells CSPRDNQGHSPLHF. The CDR3 coding sequence is TGCAGTCCTAGAGATAACCAGGGGCATTCACCCCTCCACTTT.

As for this clonotype: Possible read error: a much larger clone is one base away. The chain has TRBV28 and TRBJ1-5; D remains unclear. Germline CDR1 and CDR2: MDHEN and SYDVKM. V was cut by 0 bases and J by 4 bases, with 7 bases left in between. CDR3 length: 14 amino acids. The CDR3 reads CASSLWNWNQPQHF. CDR3 sequence (DNA): TGTGCCAGCAGTTTATGGAACTGGAATCAGCCCCAGCATTTT. The full variable domain, with the rest looked up from reference TRBV28 and TRBJ1-5, is DVKVTQSSRYLVKRTGEKVFLECVQDMDHENMFWYRQDPGLGLRLIYFSYDVKMKEKGDIPEGYSVSREKKERFSLILESASTNQTSMYLCASSLWNWNQPQHFGDGTRLSIL.

V usage is TRBV2 and J usage is TRBJ2-5, with D hard to call. Trimming took off 8 bases at V and 3 bases at J, with 13 bases between the two ends. From germline, CDR1 is SNHLY and CDR2 FYNNEI. The CDR3 covers 13 residues. The CDR3 DNA sequence: TGTGCCAGCGCCGGTAGGAGAGAAGAGACCCAGTACTTC. This encodes CASAGRREETQYF. Using reference TRBV2 and TRBJ2-5 for the parts outside the CDR3, the full variable domain is EPEVTQTPSHQVTQMGQEVILRCVPISNHLYFYWYRQILGQKVEFLVSFYNNEISEKSEIFDDQFSVERPDGSNFTLKIRSTKLEDSAMYFCASAGRREETQYFGPGTRLLVL.

This clonotype was recorded at least ten times. This chain links TRBV6-2 or TRBV6-3 with TRBJ2-3, with a possible D match to TRBD1 (5 bases). V lost 7 bases and J 2 bases, leaving 13 bases between the germline ends. The CDR3 consists of 14 residues. CDR1 is MNHEY, CDR2 SVGEGT, per germline. The CDR3: CASTFRTYTDTQYF. The DNA for the CDR3 is TGTGCCAGCACTTTCCGGACATACACAGATACGCAGTATTTT.

Many counts were recorded for this clonotype. This chain uses TRBV6-6 with TRBJ1-2, with D hard to call. V lost 0 bases, J lost 0 bases, and 5 bases lay in between. This CDR3 comprises 14 residues. Germline lookup yields CDR1 MNHNY and CDR2 SVGAGI (reference sequence). DNA for the CDR3: TGTGCCAGCAGTTACTCAGAATCTAACTATGGCTACACCTTC. Translated, it gives CASSYSESNYGYTF.

This clonotype was observed many times. V and J are TRBV28 and TRBJ2-3, with D perhaps matching TRBD2 (5 bases). Germline V lookup: CDR1 MDHEN, CDR2 SYDVKM. Trimming took off 3 bases at V and 3 bases at J, with 16 bases between the two ends. The CDR3 is 16 residues long. The CDR3 is CASSFLGFGVTDTQYF. Here the CDR3 DNA reads TGTGCCAGCAGTTTTCTAGGGTTCGGGGTGACAGATACGCAGTATTTT. Combining the CDR3 with reference TRBV28 and TRBJ2-3 gives the whole variable domain DVKVTQSSRYLVKRTGEKVFLECVQDMDHENMFWYRQDPGLGLRLIYFSYDVKMKEKGDIPEGYSVSREKKERFSLILESASTNQTSMYLCASSFLGFGVTDTQYFGPGTRLTVL.

This chain links TRBV5-4 with TRBJ1-2, with 8 bases that match TRBD1. The V gene's germline CDR1 is SGHNT and CDR2 YYREEE (reference sequence). Trimming at V came to 0 bases and at J to 9 bases, leaving 7 bases not matched to a gene. This CDR3 has 14 residues. CDR3 nucleotides: TGTGCCAGCAGCTTGGACCCAGGGGGCAATAGCTACACCTTC. It specifies CASSLDPGGNSYTF.

Only a few counts were recorded for this clonotype. J is TRBJ2-7 and V is TRBV6-1, with 11 bases identical to TRBD2. Looked up from germline, CDR1 is MNHNS and CDR2 is SASEGT. This CDR3 contains 14 residues. V shed 6 bases and J 6 bases; nucleotides not matched to a gene: 7. The CDR3 DNA reads TGTGCCAGCAGCGCCACCCTAGCGGGAGGCGAGCAGTACTTC. It is translated as CASSATLAGGEQYF.

This clonotype occurred a few times. The chain uses TRBV4-3 and TRBJ2-7; 8 positions match TRBD2. This CDR3 spans 15 amino acids. V lost 2 bases and J lost 3; bases outside the gene matches: 6. Germline assignment: CDR1 LGHNA and CDR2 YSLEER. The CDR3 DNA reads as TGCGCCAGCAGCCAATCAGTAGCGGGATTCTACGAGCAGTACTTC. Its protein is CASSQSVAGFYEQYF.

Only a few counts were recorded for this clonotype. This rearrangement joins TRBV2 to TRBJ2-2; 8 positions match TRBD1. The CDR3 is 15 residues long. The germline V gene has CDR1 SNHLY and CDR2 FYNNEI. Unmatched junction bases numbered 5, after V lost 5 bases and J lost 3 bases. In DNA form, the CDR3 reads TGTGCCAGCAGTACGGACAGGGCTTACACCGGGGAGCTGTTTTTT. Protein sequence: CASSTDRAYTGELFF.